This T cell receptor (beta chain) was recorded in a study of T cell responses to AZD1222 COVID-19 vaccine (dated by TCRdb to about 2021). Regarding the complete study: Because spike-specific TCR depth and breadth did not differ between the two schedules, AZD1222 recipients who got a second dose at roughly 4 weeks were pooled with those who got a second dose at roughly 12 weeks. TCR sequencing covered some 250 trial participants: 207 given two doses of AZD1222 and about 26 given two doses of MenACWY control vaccine. Trial participants were enrolled by age into subgroups of 18-55, 56-69 and 70-plus years, and 148, 28 and 57 TCR-sequenced participants, respectively, were included in these subgroups. Findings and caveats that apply to the study as a whole: Reportedly, close to half of the unique spike-specific TCRs recognized epitopes lying outside the regions that are mutated in the B.1.351 and B.1.1.7 variants. The 56-69-year group was small, and its depth increase did not reach significance, likely because of low power. Conclusions about previously exposed vaccinees were limited because only a handful of AZD1222 recipients were SARS-CoV-2 seropositive at baseline. CD4 TCRs associated with the vaccine covered the entire spike protein, and the dominant responses were in regions 160-218 and 743-854. Because no samples from the day 14 peak response were available, repertoires could be characterized only after the peak T cell response. Spike-specific TCR breadth and depth rose significantly after two AZD1222 doses compared with day 0 and with MenACWY recipients. Most participants were white British and females outnumbered males, and the authors suggested that clonal diversity may have been underestimated.

Sample time point, as interpreted from the label and publication: baseline before first vaccination. The vaccinee samples were drawn from two UK trials, COV001 and COV002, one of which was a single-blind randomized controlled phase 2/3 trial testing AZD1222 (ChAdOx1 nCoV-19) in healthy adults. For TCRbeta chain sequencing, PBMC samples from trial participants were taken at day 0 and at day 28 after the second dose. The CDR3 sequence holds 15 residues, the cysteine and phenylalanine included. CDR3 DNA only is kept here, 45 bases in frame from base 1. Taken from the germline V gene, the CDR1 and CDR2 loops are SNHLY and FYNNEI. V is reduced by 9 bases and J by 1 base, leaving a spacing of 17 bases between them. As concerns this clone: It has no known antigen specificity. Per-nucleotide qualities are absent, and no much larger clonotype sits a single base away.

The CDR3 regions of human TCRbeta chains were analyzed by immunosequencing. In the original analysis: TCRs in the repertoires were matched against a reference library of SARS-CoV-2-specific TCRs that had been generated with the MIRA antigen-specificity platform. Breadth was defined as the fraction of unique TCRs that were SARS-CoV-2-associated. Depth was defined as the fraction of total T cells that were SARS-CoV-2-associated. Each spike-specific TCR was assigned to its reactive spike region and to a CD4 or CD8 class using the MIRA data. Log10-transformed breadth and depth values were compared by one-way ANOVA with Sidak's multiple comparisons tests. TCRdb took this table from immuneACCESS and kept in-frame rearrangements with V and J called. Such tables lack part of the clones; where checked against another copy, unresolved V genes explain under half of the gap, and the rest is unexplained. V and J calls and clone size follow that table, whereas D and trimming were derived from the DNA. The sample yields nearly 110,000 clones; under 95% were counted once. Of the sample, about 20% is held by the ten largest clones.

The TCR was taken from an adult in good health. This specimen consisted of peripheral blood, obtained on day 0 of AZD1222 vaccination. The receptor chain draws on TRBV2 and TRBJ2-3; a tentative D match to TRBD1 spans 6 bases. The CDR3 protein: CASQGWTARTDTQYF. The DNA sequence is as follows: TGTGCCAGTCAGGGGTGGACGGCCCGCACAGATACGCAGTATTTT. Reference TRBV2 and TRBJ2-3 genes cover what lies past the CDR3, so the full variable domain is EPEVTQTPSHQVTQMGQEVILRCVPISNHLYFYWYRQILGQKVEFLVSFYNNEISEKSEIFDDQFSVERPDGSNFTLKIRSTKLEDSAMYFCASQGWTARTDTQYFGPGTRLTVL.